These 21 T cell receptor beta chains share one sample of origin, sequenced in a study of blood T cell repertoires in COVID-19. Method: immunoSEQ multiplex PCR; TCRdb's copy keeps in-frame clones and lacks some. The data contain about 46,000 clones, over 70% of them seen just once; the ten biggest clones take up about an eighth. Sequenced material: peripheral blood. The source of these receptors is a human donor with active COVID-19. The donor label of this sample is uncertain.

This rearrangement joins TRBV27 to TRBJ2-7, with a possible D match to TRBD1 (6 bases). There are 14 residues in the CDR3. Germline V gives CDR1 MNHEY, CDR2 SMNVEV (reference sequence). V lost 6 bases and J 0 bases, leaving 12 bases between the germline ends. As DNA, the CDR3 is TGTGCCAGCAGGCCCCTAGGGGGCTCCTACGAGCAGTACTTC. This sequence encodes CASRPLGGSYEQYF.

The rearrangement joins TRBV30 to TRBJ1-3; D gene ambiguous. CDR1 is GTSNPN and CDR2 is SVGIG in the germline V gene (reference sequence). The CDR3 has 15 amino acids. Deletions cut 4 bases from V and 4 bases from J, with 17 bases between. CDR3: CAWKRVSGSGNTIYF. In DNA, the CDR3 is TGTGCCTGGAAAAGGGTATCGGGGTCCGGAAACACCATATATTTT.

The chain employs TRBV9 and TRBJ2-1, with 7 nucleotides matching TRBD2. Trimming at V came to 6 bases and at J to 6 bases, leaving 15 bases not matched to a gene. Per germline, CDR1 SGDLS and CDR2 YYNGEE. The CDR3 has 16 amino acids. CDR3 DNA: TGTGCCAGCACCCCAGAGCGGGGCGGTTTTTCCAATGAGCAGTTCTTC. Its protein is CASTPERGGFSNEQFF. Based on the CDR3 plus reference TRBV9 and TRBJ2-1, the full variable domain is DSGVTQTPKHLITATGQRVTLRCSPRSGDLSVYWYQQSLDQGLQFLIQYYNGEERAKGNILERFSAQQFPDLHSELNLSSLELGDSALYFCASTPERGGFSNEQFFGPGTRLTVL.

This sequence joins TRBV24-1 and TRBJ2-5; TRBD2 might be the D (5 bases). Trimming shortened V by 4 bases and J by 7 bases, and 15 bases separated the two germline ends. The germline V gene encodes CDR1 KGHDR and CDR2 SFDVKD. This CDR3 region has 14 residues. The CDR3 loop is CATSDPVHRGTQYF. DNA of the CDR3: TGTGCCACCAGTGACCCTGTCCACCGGGGGACCCAGTACTTC.

The table lists this clone with a count of one. The genes are TRBV27 and TRBJ2-5; 8 bases agree with TRBD2. The V segment lost 5 bases and the J segment 1 base; nucleotides outside the gene matches: 6. The CDR3 covers 15 residues. The germline gives CDR1 MNHEY, CDR2 SMNVEV (reference sequence). The CDR3 DNA reads as TGTGCCAGCAGTCGAGCGGGAGCGGGCCAAGAGACCCAGTACTTC. Translated, it gives CASSRAGAGQETQYF.

This chain uses TRBV4-1 with TRBJ2-7; TRBD1 matches 9 bases. The CDR3 is made up of 18 amino acids. Germline V CDR1 and CDR2: MGHRA, YSYEKL. V trimming: 4 bases; J trimming: 3 bases; junction bases outside the gene matches: 16. The CDR3 nucleotides read TGCGCCAGCAGCCTACGGACAGGGGCGGACGGAAGTTTCTACGAGCAGTACTTC. Translating it yields CASSLRTGADGSFYEQYF.

The DNA for the CDR3 is TGTGCCAGTAGTATATTGGCAGGGGGTACCAACGAGCAGTACTTC. Protein sequence: CASSILAGGTNEQYF. The V call is TRBV19, the J call TRBJ2-7; 7 bases align to TRBD1. This CDR3 region has 15 residues. With V trimmed by 2 bases and J by 5 bases, 9 bases remained unmatched. Per germline, CDR1 LNHDA and CDR2 SQIVND (reference sequence).

This chain joins TRBV7-2 and TRBJ2-7; TRBD1 matches at 7 bases. The CDR3 consists of 16 residues. The germline V gene has CDR1 SGHTA and CDR2 FQGNSA. The ends lost 0 bases at V and 2 bases at J; junction bases unmatched: 7. CDR3 loop: CASSLATGQLAYEQYF. The CDR3 region has the DNA TGTGCCAGCAGCTTAGCTACGGGACAGCTAGCCTACGAGCAGTACTTC. The full variable domain, with the rest looked up from reference TRBV7-2 and TRBJ2-7, is GAGVSQSPSNKVTEKGKDVELRCDPISGHTALYWYRQSLGQGLEFLIYFQGNSAPDKSGLPSDRFSAERTGGSVSTLTIQRTQQEDSAVYLCASSLATGQLAYEQYFGPGTRLTVT.

The V and J genes are TRBV5-6 and TRBJ1-2; possible D gene TRBD1, 5 bases. Germline V CDR1 and CDR2: SGHDT, YYEEEE. The CDR3 runs to 13 residues. The V gene lost 4 bases and the J gene lost 1 base, with 8 bases spanning the gap. CDR3: CASSEDSNYGYTF. The DNA of the CDR3 is TGTGCCAGCAGCGAAGACAGTAACTATGGCTACACCTTC.

The chain is built from TRBV14 and TRBJ1-1; D not resolved. The CDR3 is made up of 13 amino acids. CDR1 SGHDN and CDR2 FVKESK come from the germline V gene. V lost 6 bases and J lost 7, with 15 bases in between. CDR3 region: CASSYGSGIEAFF. The CDR3 coding sequence is TGTGCCAGCAGTTACGGCTCGGGAATTGAAGCTTTCTTT.

This clone was seen a handful of times. This chain links TRBV2 with TRBJ2-7; tentative D call: TRBD1 (5 bases). Germline V gives CDR1 SNHLY, CDR2 FYNNEI. Trimming took off 2 bases at V and 3 bases at J, with 11 bases between the two ends. The CDR3 loop spans 14 amino acids. The CDR3 sequence is CASSEQGTYYEQYF. In DNA, the CDR3 is TGTGCCAGCAGTGAACAGGGAACATACTACGAGCAGTACTTC. Looking up the rest from reference TRBV2 and TRBJ2-7 gives the full variable domain: EPEVTQTPSHQVTQMGQEVILRCVPISNHLYFYWYRQILGQKVEFLVSFYNNEISEKSEIFDDQFSVERPDGSNFTLKIRSTKLEDSAMYFCASSEQGTYYEQYFGPGTRLTVT.

The genes are TRBV18 and TRBJ2-5; TRBD2 agrees at 10 bases. Germline-derived CDR1 and CDR2 are KGHSH and LQKENI. This CDR3 comprises 16 residues. With 3 bases clipped from V and 1 base from J, the junction kept 5 bases outside the gene matches. The CDR3 reads CASSPRASGGQETQYF. Here the CDR3 DNA reads TGTGCCAGCTCACCCAGAGCTAGCGGGGGCCAAGAGACCCAGTACTTC.

This clone was seen only once. The chain links TRBV9 to TRBJ2-5; TRBD1 matches 9 bases. This CDR3 region has 16 residues. The V segment lost 3 bases and the J segment 2 bases; nucleotides outside the gene matches: 8. Germline-derived CDR1 and CDR2 are SGDLS and YYNGEE. CDR3: CASSDNRGLQQETQYF. The CDR3 bases are TGTGCCAGCAGCGATAACAGGGGGCTACAACAAGAGACCCAGTACTTC.

The chain joins TRBV5-1 to TRBJ2-7; no definite D call. The V gene lost 0 bases and the J gene lost 6 bases, with 10 bases spanning the gap. The CDR3 is 13 amino acids. Germline CDR1 reads SGHRS; CDR2 reads YFSETQ. The CDR3 is CASSLGGLGEQYF. The CDR3 bases are TGCGCCAGCAGCTTGGGAGGATTAGGCGAGCAGTACTTC.

The chain combines TRBV18 with TRBJ1-4, with 9 bases that match TRBD1. With 5 bases clipped from V and 7 bases from J, the junction kept 8 bases outside the gene matches. CDR3 length: 15 residues. Germline CDR1 reads KGHSH; CDR2 reads LQKENI. The CDR3: CASSSQGQGGEKLFF. As DNA, the CDR3 is TGTGCCAGCTCAAGCCAGGGACAGGGCGGTGAAAAACTGTTTTTT.

The genes are TRBV7-2 and TRBJ2-7; 9 bases are a match to TRBD1. With V trimmed by 5 bases and J by 3 bases, 8 bases remained unmatched. The CDR3 sequence is 15 residues long. The germline CDR1 and CDR2 sequences are SGHTA and FQGNSA. The CDR3: CASSGQQGAGYEQYF. CDR3 coding DNA: TGTGCCAGCAGCGGGCAACAGGGGGCGGGCTACGAGCAGTACTTC.

The chain has TRBV7-4 and TRBJ1-5, with TRBD1 as a possible D gene (5 bases). V gave up 4 bases and J gave up 9 bases, with 19 bases separating them. CDR3 size: 15 residues. Germline CDR1 reads SGHVT; CDR2 reads SQSDAQ. CDR3 sequence reads: CASSYTGTILTPQHF. The CDR3, as DNA: TGTGCCAGCAGCTATACAGGTACAATCCTCACGCCCCAGCATTTT.

V gene TRBV24-1 combines with J gene TRBJ2-1; D may be TRBD1 (6 bases). The CDR3 is 15 residues long. CDR1 and CDR2 from the germline V gene are KGHDR and SFDVKD. With 3 bases removed from V and 2 bases from J, the gap between germline ends came to 10 bases. The CDR3 DNA follows: TGTGCCACCAGTGATAGCTGGGGGCCCTACAATGAGCAGTTCTTC. Its protein is CATSDSWGPYNEQFF.

This rearrangement joins TRBV6-5 to TRBJ2-1, with 9 nucleotides matching TRBD1. Germline V gene lookup returns CDR1 MNHEY and CDR2 SVGAGI. V was pared by 0 bases and J by 3 bases, with 0 bases of the junction left unmatched. The CDR3 runs to 15 residues. The chain's CDR3 is CASSYSTGGYNEQFF. As DNA, the CDR3 is TGTGCCAGCAGTTACTCGACAGGGGGCTACAATGAGCAGTTCTTC.

The chain couples TRBV7-2 to TRBJ2-3, with 11 nucleotides matching TRBD2. This CDR3 has 15 residues. In germline, CDR1 is SGHTA, CDR2 FQGNSA. The V segment lost 3 bases and the J segment 6 bases; nucleotides outside the gene matches: 5. CDR3 nucleotide sequence: TGTGCCAGCAGCTTTTCCGGGACTAGCGGCGATACGCAGTATTTT. Its translation: CASSFSGTSGDTQYF.

The chain uses TRBV11-3 and TRBJ1-6; no firm D call. The germline gives CDR1 SGHNT, CDR2 YENEEA. The CDR3 runs to 16 residues. V was shortened by 3 bases and J by 7 bases, with 16 bases between the two germline ends. CDR3 in DNA: TGTGCCAGCAGCTTTGGAGGGATTACCTTCAATTCACCCCTCCACTTT. It yields the protein CASSFGGITFNSPLHF.